The present entry profiles one TCR beta chain with its context. As yet, its antigen is unknown. The record originates from a study of cytomegalovirus exposure and HLA in healthy donors. Findings and caveats of the study: For most TCR beta V segments, an earlier analysis put the productive rate at about 87% or about 30% of the time. There were several of the most significant clusters that appeared linked to common viral pathogens in a later analysis. An analysis that was carried out later associated 16,000 or so TCR beta sequences with HLA alleles at 0.05 false discovery rate.

The PCR ran on 60 Vbeta and 13 Jbeta primers. Sequenced by immunoSEQ multiplex PCR; TCRdb stores in-frame clones only, minus some. The record lists some 51,000 clones, of which the ten most abundant hold around 9%. Sequencing was done on a sample of PBMCs. The TCR comes from a man aged 45-65 years in good health and CMV-seropositive.

The CDR3 reads CASSPTELTGVSNQPQHF. DNA of the CDR3: TGTGCCAGCTCCCCTACCGAGTTGACAGGGGTCAGCAATCAGCCCCAGCATTTT. The chain has TRBV18 and TRBJ1-5, with 8 bases aligning to TRBD1. V lost 6 bases and J lost 1; bases outside the gene matches: 14. This CDR3 has 18 residues. Germline lookup yields CDR1 KGHSH and CDR2 LQKENI.